The TCR beta chain under discussion was sequenced for a study of T cell changes during pregnancy in multiple sclerosis. Germline CDR1 reads SGHNT; CDR2 reads YYREEE (reference sequence). The CDR3 spans 15 residues. The trim removed 0 bases at V and 7 bases at J, leaving 3 bases unmatched. Profiled with immunoSEQ multiplex PCR; TCRdb holds only in-frame clones, not every one. The data hold some 40,000 clones, with about 88% observed a single time. The clonotype originates from a female donor with multiple sclerosis, enrolled in a pregnancy study. The sequencing here drew on CD8+ T cells from peripheral blood mononuclear cells, taken in the first trimester of pregnancy. This rearrangement joins TRBV5-4 to TRBJ1-4, with 10 nucleotides matching TRBD1. CDR3 loop: CASSLGTGGGEKLFF. DNA of the CDR3: TGTGCCAGCAGCTTGGGGACAGGGGGAGGTGAAAAACTGTTTTTT.